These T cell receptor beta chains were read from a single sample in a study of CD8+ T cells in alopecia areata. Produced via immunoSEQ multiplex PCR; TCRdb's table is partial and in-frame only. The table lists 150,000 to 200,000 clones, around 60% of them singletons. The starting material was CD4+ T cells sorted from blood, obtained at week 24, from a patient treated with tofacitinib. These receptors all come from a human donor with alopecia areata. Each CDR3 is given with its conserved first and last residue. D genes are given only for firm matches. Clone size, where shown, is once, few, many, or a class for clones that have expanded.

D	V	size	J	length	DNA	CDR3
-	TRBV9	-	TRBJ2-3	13	TGTGCCAGCAGCGTGGGGGCGGGAGATACGCAGTATTTT	CASSVGAGDTQYF
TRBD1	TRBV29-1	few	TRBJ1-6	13	TGCAGCGTTGGACAGGGAGTTAATTCACCCCTCCACTTT	CSVGQGVNSPLHF
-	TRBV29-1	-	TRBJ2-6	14	TGCAGCGTGACCGGGGAAGCTGGGGCCAACGTCCTGACTTTC	CSVTGEAGANVLTF
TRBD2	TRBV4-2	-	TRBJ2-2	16	TGTGCCAGCAGCCAAGATGTGGCACTAGCGACCGGGGAGCTGTTTTTT	CASSQDVALATGELFF
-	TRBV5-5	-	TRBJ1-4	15	TGTGCCAGCAGCTTGGTCGGGGAAAGGAATGAAAAACTGTTTTTT	CASSLVGERNEKLFF
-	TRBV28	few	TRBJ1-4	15	TGTGCCAGCAGTAAAATGGTAGCAACTAATGAAAAACTGTTTTTT	CASSKMVATNEKLFF
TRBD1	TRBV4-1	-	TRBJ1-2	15	TGCGCCAGCAGTCACAACGACAGGGAGGACTATGGCTACACCTTC	CASSHNDREDYGYTF
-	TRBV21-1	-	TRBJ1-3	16	TGTGCCAGCAGCAAACGGAAAGGGAACTCTGGAAACACCATATATTTT	CASSKRKGNSGNTIYF
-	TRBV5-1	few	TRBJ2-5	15	TGCGCCAGCAGCTTGGGTCAGGCCGGAGGAGAGACCCAGTACTTC	CASSLGQAGGETQYF
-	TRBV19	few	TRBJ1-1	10	TGTGCCAGTAATAACCACAAAGCTTTCTTT	CASNNHKAFF
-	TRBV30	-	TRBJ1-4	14	TGTGCCTGGACAACCCCAGGGTTGGATGAAAAACTGTTTTTT	CAWTTPGLDEKLFF
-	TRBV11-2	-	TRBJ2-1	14	TGTGCCAGCAGCTTAGATATGGTCTCGGGTGAGCAGTTCTTC	CASSLDMVSGEQFF
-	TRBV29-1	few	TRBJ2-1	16	TGCAGCGTTGATACTTTCCCGACCCTTTCCTACAATGAGCAGTTCTTC	CSVDTFPTLSYNEQFF
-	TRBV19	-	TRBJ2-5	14	TGTGCCAGTAGCTTAGGATGGAACCAAGAGACCCAGTACTTC	CASSLGWNQETQYF
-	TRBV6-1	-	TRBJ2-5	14	TGTGCCAGCAGGGCCCGAGAGTACCAAGAGACCCAGTACTTC	CASRAREYQETQYF
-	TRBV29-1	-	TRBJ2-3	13	TGCAGCGTTGAGGGGATTGGGACAGATACGCAGTATTTT	CSVEGIGTDTQYF
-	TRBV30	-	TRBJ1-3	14	TGTGCCTGGTCACCCCTGGACTTTGCAAACACCATATATTTT	CAWSPLDFANTIYF
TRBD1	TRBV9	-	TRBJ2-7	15	TGTGCCAGCAGCGTAGAGACAGGGCCCCCATACGAGCAGTACTTC	CASSVETGPPYEQYF
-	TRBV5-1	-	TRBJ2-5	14	TGCGCCAGCAGCCCGGGAAGTGGGCGAGAGACCCAGTACTTC	CASSPGSGRETQYF
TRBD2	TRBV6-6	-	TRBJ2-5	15	TGTGCCAGCAGTTACCCGCGGGGGGCGGAAGAGACCCAGTACTTC	CASSYPRGAEETQYF
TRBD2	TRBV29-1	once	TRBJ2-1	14	TGCAGCGCCGAGCGGGGCCGTGTTAACAATGAGCAGTTCTTC	CSAERGRVNNEQFF
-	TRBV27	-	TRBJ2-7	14	TGTGCCAGCAAGGCAGGTTTGGTTCTTGGCGAGCAGTACTTC	CASKAGLVLGEQYF
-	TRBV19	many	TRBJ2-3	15	TGTGCCAGTGGAGTAGCGGTAACTAGCACAGATACGCAGTATTTT	CASGVAVTSTDTQYF
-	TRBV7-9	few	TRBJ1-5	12	TGTGCCAGCAGCTTAGACAGTCAGCCCCAGCATTTT	CASSLDSQPQHF
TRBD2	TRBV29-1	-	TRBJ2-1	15	TGCAGCGTTGCCGCTAGCGGGGGGAGATACAATGAGCAGTTCTTC	CSVAASGGRYNEQFF
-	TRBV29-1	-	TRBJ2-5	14	TGCAGCGTTGTTGGGAAGTTGATACAAGAGACCCAGTACTTC	CSVVGKLIQETQYF
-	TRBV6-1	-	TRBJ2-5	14	TGTGCCAGCAGTGAAAATCGGGGGTGGGAGACCCAGTACTTC	CASSENRGWETQYF
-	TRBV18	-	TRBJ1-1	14	TGTGCCAGCTCACCACCGATACAGATTGGGGGCGCTTTCTTT	CASSPPIQIGGAFF
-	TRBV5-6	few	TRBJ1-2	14	TGTGCCAGCAGCTTTCGTGTCCTGGGAAGTGGCTACACCTTC	CASSFRVLGSGYTF